These 28 T cell receptor beta chains were all obtained from the same sample, sequenced in a study of blood T cell repertoires in COVID-19 (dated by TCRdb to 2019 to 2021). Library preparation used the immunoSEQ multiplex PCR assay. TCRdb obtained this table from immuneACCESS and retained in-frame rearrangements with V and J assigned. These tables miss some clones; where compared with another copy, unresolved V genes account for less than half of the shortfall, and the remainder is unexplained. The sample table contains some 220,000 clones; only one count was recorded for approximately 78% of them. The top ten clones comprise about 5% of the sample. Input material: peripheral blood. The source of these receptors is a woman in her seventies with COVID-19, enrolled during active disease.

This clone showed up just once. The rearrangement links TRBV24-1 to TRBJ2-1; D is possibly TRBD2 (5 bases). The CDR3 spans 15 residues. V was pared by 0 bases and J by 9 bases, with 14 bases between. Germline V gene lookup returns CDR1 KGHDR and CDR2 SFDVKD. For the CDR3, the DNA is TGTGCCACCAGTGATTTGGTGGGAGCATCCAGTGAGCAGTTCTTC. This encodes CATSDLVGASSEQFF.

The chain links TRBV4-1 to TRBJ2-1; 9 nucleotides match TRBD2. The CDR3 runs 15 residues. V dropped 6 bases and J dropped 10; count of bases not matched to a gene: 13. Germline V lookup: CDR1 MGHRA, CDR2 YSYEKL. As DNA, the CDR3 is TGCGCCAGCAGGGAAGTGGGACTAGCAACAATGGAGCAGTTCTTC. It codes for CASREVGLATMEQFF.

The chain is built from TRBV6-2 or TRBV6-3 and TRBJ2-7; 10 nucleotides match TRBD2. The CDR3 is 13 amino acids. The germline CDR1 and CDR2 sequences are MNHEY and SVGEGT. J was trimmed by 6 bases and V by 4 bases; bases with no gene match: 3. CDR3 bases: TGTGCCAGCAGTTTGGGACTAGCGAGCGAGCAGTACTTC. This sequence encodes CASSLGLASEQYF.

This clone was seen repeatedly, ten times or more. The chain carries TRBV4-2 and TRBJ2-2, with D perhaps TRBD2 (5 bases). Germline CDR1 and CDR2: LGHNA and YNFKEQ. V lost 0 bases and J 1 base, leaving 12 bases between the germline ends. This CDR3 is 17 amino acids long. This chain's CDR3 is CASSQEMGSWNTGELFF. CDR3 DNA: TGTGCCAGCAGCCAAGAAATGGGGAGCTGGAACACCGGGGAGCTGTTTTTT.

J is TRBJ2-1 and V is TRBV5-1; D is possibly TRBD1 (6 bases). Germline V gene lookup returns CDR1 SGHRS and CDR2 YFSETQ. The CDR3 contains 16 residues. Deletions cut 3 bases from V and 3 bases from J, with 16 bases between. This CDR3 is CASSSTTGNSYNEQFF. In DNA, the CDR3 is TGCGCCAGCAGCTCGACTACAGGGAATAGCTACAATGAGCAGTTCTTC.

The rearrangement links TRBV29-1 to TRBJ2-3, with 10 nucleotides matching TRBD2. Germline CDR1 is SQVTM and CDR2 is ANQGSEA. The CDR3 contains 13 residues. Trimming took 6 bases from V and 6 from J; bases not matched to a gene: 6. The CDR3 spells CSVQLAGRDTQYF. DNA for the CDR3: TGCAGCGTCCAACTAGCGGGACGGGATACGCAGTATTTT.

This sequence joins TRBV19 and TRBJ2-2; D gene unclear. The CDR3 has 14 residues. V was pared by 9 bases and J by 4 bases, with 15 bases between. Germline lookup yields CDR1 LNHDA and CDR2 SQIVND (reference sequence). The CDR3 region is CASRVGLGTGELFF. The CDR3 bases are TGTGCCAGCCGCGTAGGTCTAGGCACCGGGGAGCTGTTTTTT.

The J gene is TRBJ2-2, the V gene TRBV6-5; D gene uncertain. Trimming left V 2 bases short and J 3 bases short, with 10 bases between. The CDR3 loop spans 15 amino acids. From germline, CDR1 is MNHEY and CDR2 SVGAGI. The CDR3: CASSYLGPDTGELFF. The CDR3 coding sequence is TGTGCCAGCAGTTACCTTGGTCCGGACACCGGGGAGCTGTTTTTT.

The V call is TRBV19, the J call TRBJ2-1; 9 bases match TRBD2. J lost 7 bases, V lost 0 bases, and 13 bases had no gene match. The V gene's germline CDR1 is LNHDA and CDR2 SQIVND (reference sequence). CDR3 length equals 18 residues. The CDR3 reads CASSIEGSGSPRGNEQFF. CDR3 bases: TGTGCCAGTAGTATAGAGGGTAGCGGGAGCCCCAGGGGGAATGAGCAGTTCTTC.

The CDR3 spells CASSLRGQGRGETQYF. The CDR3 nucleotides read TGTGCCAGCAGCTTAAGGGGACAGGGGAGGGGAGAGACCCAGTACTTC. V and J are TRBV7-3 and TRBJ2-5, with TRBD1 identical over 10 bases. Germline trimming cut 1 base from V and 4 bases from J; bases unmatched to any gene: 6. Germline V gene lookup returns CDR1 SGHTA and CDR2 FQGTGA. CDR3 length: 16 amino acids.

This chain links TRBV7-2 with TRBJ1-3; 10 bases map to TRBD1. CDR3 length: 14 residues. Germline assignment: CDR1 SGHTA and CDR2 FQGNSA. V shed 8 bases and J 3 bases; nucleotides not matched to a gene: 4. The CDR3 here is CASGRDRGGNTIYF. CDR3 DNA sequence: TGTGCCAGCGGAAGGGACAGGGGTGGAAACACCATATATTTT.

The chain carries TRBV7-3 and TRBJ1-5; no clear D gene. Germline V gene sequence: CDR1 SGHTA, CDR2 FQGTGA. Deletions cut 1 base from V and 7 bases from J, with 11 bases between. The CDR3 extends over 14 amino acids. Written as DNA, the CDR3 is TGTGCCAGCAGCTTAATTTATGGAGACCAGCCCCAGCATTTT. It translates to CASSLIYGDQPQHF.

This clone was picked up one time. The chain links TRBV7-8 to TRBJ2-5; TRBD1 matches 7 bases. The CDR3 contains 18 residues. Per germline, CDR1 SGHVS and CDR2 FQNEAQ. V lost 3 bases, J lost 2 bases, and 15 bases stayed unmatched. In DNA, the CDR3 is TGTGCCAGCAGCTTTAGGACAGGAGCCCAGGGCACACAAGAGACCCAGTACTTC. Its translation is CASSFRTGAQGTQETQYF.

The chain joins TRBV5-4 to TRBJ2-3; the D gene is possibly TRBD2 (5 bases). V lost 0 bases to trimming and J lost 5 bases, with 19 bases between them. This CDR3 region has 17 residues. The V gene's germline CDR1 is SGHNT and CDR2 YYREEE (reference sequence). This CDR3 reads CASSLGQLMDSVDTQYF. The CDR3 nucleotides read TGTGCCAGCAGCTTGGGTCAATTGATGGACTCCGTAGATACGCAGTATTTT. The full variable domain, completed using reference TRBV5-4 and TRBJ2-3, is ETGVTQSPTHLIKTRGQQVTLRCSSQSGHNTVSWYQQALGQGPQFIFQYYREEENGRGNFPPRFSGLQFPNYSSELNVNALELDDSALYLCASSLGQLMDSVDTQYFGPGTRLTVL.

This chain connects TRBV20-1 to TRBJ2-7, with 8 positions matching TRBD1. V shed 7 bases, J shed 5 bases, and the junction held 4 bases outside the gene matches. This CDR3 is built from 11 residues. In germline, CDR1 is DFQATT, CDR2 SNEGSKA (reference sequence). The DNA for the CDR3 is TGCAGTGACAGGGGGTTAGACGAGCAGTACTTC. Protein product: CSDRGLDEQYF.

The chain carries TRBV18 and TRBJ2-3, with D unclear. The CDR3 has 13 amino acids. Germline V gives CDR1 KGHSH, CDR2 LQKENI. The germline V and J ends were trimmed by 2 bases and 3 bases, with 6 bases remaining between them. CDR3 amino acids: CASSPGRTDTQYF. CDR3 nucleotide sequence: TGTGCCAGCTCACCAGGTAGAACAGATACGCAGTATTTT.

Only one count was recorded for this clone. The chain is built from TRBV5-4 and TRBJ2-4; 9 positions agree with TRBD2. This CDR3 is built from 15 residues. Germline lookup yields CDR1 SGHNT and CDR2 YYREEE (reference sequence). V was clipped by 5 bases and J by 6 bases; unmatched bases: 9. CDR3 sequence (DNA): TGTGCCAGCAGTCCGAGCGGGGGGCTTGGAAACATTCAGTACTTC. This gives the protein CASSPSGGLGNIQYF. Full variable domain (missing parts from reference TRBV5-4 and TRBJ2-4): ETGVTQSPTHLIKTRGQQVTLRCSSQSGHNTVSWYQQALGQGPQFIFQYYREEENGRGNFPPRFSGLQFPNYSSELNVNALELDDSALYLCASSPSGGLGNIQYFGAGTRLSVL.

The chain uses TRBV24-1 and TRBJ2-1, with TRBD2 identical over 12 bases. V shed 4 bases, J shed 7 bases, and the junction held 7 bases outside the gene matches. Germline V gene sequence: CDR1 KGHDR, CDR2 SFDVKD. The CDR3 sequence is 16 residues long. For the CDR3, the DNA is TGTGCCACCAGTGACCTAGCGGGAGGGGGATTAAATGAGCAGTTCTTC. It specifies CATSDLAGGGLNEQFF.

V is TRBV3-1 (or the pseudogene TRBV3-2) and J is TRBJ2-2; D not resolved. There are 16 residues in the CDR3. V lost 1 base and J 4 bases, leaving 13 bases between the germline ends. CDR1 and CDR2 from the germline V gene are LGHDT and YNNKEL (reference sequence). Here the CDR3 reads CASSQVQSLSTGELFF. CDR3 sequence (DNA): TGTGCCAGCAGCCAAGTGCAAAGTCTTAGCACCGGGGAGCTGTTTTTT.

As concerns this clone: Other nucleotide sequences in the sample specify the same CDR3. The chain joins TRBV14 to TRBJ2-7; possible D gene TRBD1, 6 bases. V lost 1 base, J lost 0 bases, and 13 bases lay in between. The CDR3 extends over 16 amino acids. The germline gives CDR1 SGHDN, CDR2 FVKESK. The CDR3 region is CASSQGGRGPSYEQYF. CDR3 nucleotides: TGTGCCAGCAGCCAAGGAGGCAGGGGTCCCTCCTACGAGCAGTACTTC.

The chain has TRBV6-4 and TRBJ2-5; 7 bases are shared with TRBD2. This CDR3 spans 16 amino acids. Trimming removed 4 bases from V and 2 bases from J; junction bases left unmatched: 10. Germline V gene data show CDR1 as MRHNA and CDR2 as SNTAGT. The CDR3 here is CASSGGGRKRQETQYF. CDR3 sequence (DNA): TGTGCCAGCAGTGGAGGCGGGAGAAAGAGACAAGAGACCCAGTACTTC.

V and J are TRBV28 and TRBJ1-2, with D possibly being TRBD1 (6 bases). The CDR3 loop spans 15 amino acids. CDR1 is MDHEN and CDR2 is SYDVKM in the germline V gene. V was pared by 6 bases and J by 2 bases, with 16 bases between. CDR3 residues: CASSSPAGANYGYTF. The CDR3 nucleotides read TGTGCCAGCAGCTCACCCGCAGGGGCCAACTATGGCTACACCTTC.

This sequence joins TRBV7-3 and TRBJ2-3, with 11 bases matching TRBD1. J gave up 5 bases and V 5 bases, and 6 bases lay outside the gene matches. The CDR3 is 15 amino acids. Germline CDR1 SGHTA, CDR2 FQGTGA. CDR3 nucleotides: TGTGCCAGCAGCCTAGGGACAGGGGGTGGAGATACGCAGTATTTT. As protein: CASSLGTGGGDTQYF.

V is TRBV7-2 and J is TRBJ1-6; 10 bases align to TRBD1. CDR1 and CDR2 from the germline V gene are SGHTA and FQGNSA. This CDR3 comprises 17 residues. Losses at the gene ends were 5 bases for V and 10 bases for J; bases not matched to a gene: 14. In DNA form, the CDR3 reads TGTGCCAGCAGCCGCAGTCCGGGACAGGGGCTGCGGTCACCCCTCCACTTT. Its translation is CASSRSPGQGLRSPLHF.

The V gene is TRBV4-3, the J gene TRBJ1-3; D gene ambiguous. CDR1 is LGHNA, CDR2 YSLEER, per germline. Trimming shortened V by 0 bases and J by 3 bases, and 12 bases separated the two germline ends. CDR3 length equals 16 residues. The CDR3 is CASSQDPTRDGNTIYF. In nucleotides, the CDR3 is TGCGCCAGCAGCCAAGATCCCACGAGGGATGGAAACACCATATATTTT.

The chain combines TRBV6-2 or TRBV6-3 with TRBJ1-1; weak D call: TRBD1 (5 bases). V was pared by 2 bases and J by 5 bases, with 21 bases between. From germline, CDR1 is MNHEY and CDR2 SVGEGT. This CDR3 has 17 amino acids. The CDR3 DNA follows: TGTGCCAGCAGTTACGAGGGAGGCAGGGTTATTAGGACTGAAGCTTTCTTT. It encodes CASSYEGGRVIRTEAFF.

The CDR3 DNA follows: TGTGCCAGCAGTTTATATGGCTGGCCTGAGCAGTTCTTC. It encodes CASSLYGWPEQFF. V usage is TRBV28 and J usage is TRBJ2-1; no firm D call. CDR1 MDHEN and CDR2 SYDVKM come from the germline V gene. V shed 1 base and J shed 9 bases, with 10 bases lying between them. The CDR3 totals 13 residues.

The V gene is TRBV7-6, the J gene TRBJ2-2, with TRBD2 matching 7 bases. Germline CDR1 and CDR2: SGHVS and FNYEAQ. The length of the CDR3 is 16 residues. V shed 6 bases, J shed 6 bases, and the junction held 13 bases outside the gene matches. This CDR3 is CASSSGLLAGAGELFF. The CDR3 DNA reads TGTGCCAGCAGTTCCGGGCTACTCGCGGGAGCCGGGGAGCTGTTTTTT.